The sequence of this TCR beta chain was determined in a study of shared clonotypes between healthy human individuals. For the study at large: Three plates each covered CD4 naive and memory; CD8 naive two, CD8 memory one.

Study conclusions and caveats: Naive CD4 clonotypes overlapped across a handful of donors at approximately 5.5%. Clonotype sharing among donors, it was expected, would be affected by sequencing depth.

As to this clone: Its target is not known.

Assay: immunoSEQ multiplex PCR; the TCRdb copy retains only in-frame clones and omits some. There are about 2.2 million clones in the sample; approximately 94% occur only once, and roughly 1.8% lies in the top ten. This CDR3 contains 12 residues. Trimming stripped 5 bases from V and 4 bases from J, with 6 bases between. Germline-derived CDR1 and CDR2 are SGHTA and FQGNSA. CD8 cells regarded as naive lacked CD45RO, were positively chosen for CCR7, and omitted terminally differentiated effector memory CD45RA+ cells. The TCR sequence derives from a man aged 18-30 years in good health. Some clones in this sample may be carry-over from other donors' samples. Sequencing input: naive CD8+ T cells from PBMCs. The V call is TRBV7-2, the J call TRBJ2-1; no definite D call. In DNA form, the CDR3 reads TGTGCCAGCAGCCGCCCATACAATGAGCAGTTCTTC. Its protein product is CASSRPYNEQFF.